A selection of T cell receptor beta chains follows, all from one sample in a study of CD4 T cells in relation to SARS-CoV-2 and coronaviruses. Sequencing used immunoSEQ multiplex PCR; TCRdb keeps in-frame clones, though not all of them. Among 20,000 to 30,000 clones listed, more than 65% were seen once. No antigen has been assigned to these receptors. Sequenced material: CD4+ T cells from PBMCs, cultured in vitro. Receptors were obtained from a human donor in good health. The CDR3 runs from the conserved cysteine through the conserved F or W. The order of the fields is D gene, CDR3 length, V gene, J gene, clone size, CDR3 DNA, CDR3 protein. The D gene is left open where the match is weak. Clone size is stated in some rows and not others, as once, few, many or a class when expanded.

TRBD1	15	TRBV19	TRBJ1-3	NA	TGTGCCAGTAGTGGACAGGGGGCGCAGGGAAACACCATATATTTT	CASSGQGAQGNTIYF
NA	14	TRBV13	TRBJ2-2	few	TGTGCCAGCAGCTTAGCTGCGAACACCGGGGAGCTGTTTTTT	CASSLAANTGELFF
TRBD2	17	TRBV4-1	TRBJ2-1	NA	TGCGCCAGCAGCCAGGGGGGGGAGAGGAGCTCCTACAATGAGCAGTTCTTC	CASSQGGERSSYNEQFF
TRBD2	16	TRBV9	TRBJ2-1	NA	TGTGCCAGCAGCGTAGGGCAGCGGGGGACTTACAATGAGCAGTTCTTC	CASSVGQRGTYNEQFF
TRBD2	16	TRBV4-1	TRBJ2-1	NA	TGCGCCAGCAGCCAAGAACGGACTAGCGTGTACAATGAGCAGTTCTTC	CASSQERTSVYNEQFF
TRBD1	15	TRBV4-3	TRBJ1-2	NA	TGCGCCAGCAGCCGAGAGGGACAGGGGGCGCGGGGCTACACCTTC	CASSREGQGARGYTF
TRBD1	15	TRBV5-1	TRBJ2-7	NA	TGCGCCAGCAGCCAGGGACAGGGACTTTCCTACGAGCAGTACTTC	CASSQGQGLSYEQYF
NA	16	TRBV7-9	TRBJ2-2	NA	TGTGCCAGCAGTTTATTGTTGGGGATCGGCACCGGGGAGCTGTTTTTT	CASSLLLGIGTGELFF
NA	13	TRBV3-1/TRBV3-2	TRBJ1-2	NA	TGTGCCAGCAGCCAAGAGAACAGCTATGGCTACACCTTC	CASSQENSYGYTF
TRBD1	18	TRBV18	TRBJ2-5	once	TGTGCCAGCTCACCACGACTTGTTGGGACAGCCGAAGGGGGGACCCAGTACTTC	CASSPRLVGTAEGGTQYF
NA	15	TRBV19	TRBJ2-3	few	TGTGCCAGTAGTATTCGTACAGGGAGCCCAGATACGCAGTATTTT	CASSIRTGSPDTQYF
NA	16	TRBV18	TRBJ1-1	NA	TGTGCCAGCTCACCACCGAGGGCGACTTCGGGGACTGAAGCTTTCTTT	CASSPPRATSGTEAFF
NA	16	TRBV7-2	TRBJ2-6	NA	TGTGCCAGCAGGGGGGGAGAGGCTTCGGGGGCCAACGTCCTGACTTTC	CASRGGEASGANVLTF
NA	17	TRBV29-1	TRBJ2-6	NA	TGCAGCGTTGAAGATGGGGTCGTCGGCTCTGGGGCCAACGTCCTGACTTTC	CSVEDGVVGSGANVLTF
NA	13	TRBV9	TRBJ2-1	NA	TGTGCCAGCAGCGTTACGGGGTCGGGGGAGCAGTTCTTC	CASSVTGSGEQFF
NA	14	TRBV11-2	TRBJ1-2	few	TGTGCCAGCAGCCGGCGTCAGGGAGGCTATGGCTACACCTTC	CASSRRQGGYGYTF